These 32 T cell receptor beta chains were all obtained from the same sample, sequenced in a study of beta chain features in type 1 diabetes. Reverse transcription of all isolated RNA meant that expressed TCRB transcripts were sequenced. The data were produced by immunoSEQ multiplex PCR, yet TCRdb's version contains in-frame clones alone and is incomplete. The sample consists of 150,000 to 200,000 clones, over 7.5% of them appearing once. Sequenced input: central memory CD4+ T cells from blood. Source of these receptors: a woman younger than 30 in good health.

This clone was seen a few times. The chain recombines TRBV4-2 with TRBJ1-2; D gene ambiguous. The V gene's germline CDR1 is LGHNA and CDR2 YNFKEQ. CDR3 length equals 12 residues. V dropped 1 base and J dropped 8 bases, with 8 bases sitting between them. CDR3: CASSQGRSGYTF. As DNA, the CDR3 is TGTGCCAGCAGCCAAGGCAGGTCAGGCTACACCTTC.

The chain links TRBV6-6 to TRBJ1-2, with D possibly TRBD1 on 5 matching bases. Trimming left V 5 bases short and J 0 bases short, with 13 bases between. The V gene's germline CDR1 is MNHNY and CDR2 SVGAGI (reference sequence). The CDR3 is 15 residues long. CDR3 in amino acids: CASSAGGRSNYGYTF. CDR3 sequence (DNA): TGTGCCAGCAGTGCGGGGGGACGGTCTAACTATGGCTACACCTTC.

This clone was counted a few times. The chain is built from TRBV5-1 and TRBJ1-1, with 7 bases lining up with TRBD1. The CDR3 totals 14 residues. V shed 2 bases, J shed 1 base, and the junction held 2 bases outside the gene matches. CDR1 and CDR2 (germline): SGHRS, YFSETQ. CDR3 amino acids: CASSFTGANTEAFF. CDR3 nucleotide sequence: TGCGCCAGCAGCTTTACAGGGGCGAACACTGAAGCTTTCTTT.

The chain employs TRBV5-1 and TRBJ1-1; 7 nucleotides line up with TRBD1. The CDR3 totals 13 residues. Germline CDR1 is SGHRS and CDR2 is YFSETQ. J gave up 4 bases and V 5 bases, and 5 bases lay outside the gene matches. CDR3 nucleotides: TGCGCCAGCAGAGAGGGGGCTGGCACTGAAGCTTTCTTT. Protein: CASREGAGTEAFF.

Only a few counts were recorded for this clone. The V call is TRBV10-3, the J call TRBJ2-1; D is possibly TRBD1 (5 bases). V was trimmed by 0 bases and J by 2 bases, leaving 14 bases between them. The length of the CDR3 is 17 residues. Germline CDR1 reads ENHRY; CDR2 reads SYGVKD. DNA of the CDR3: TGTGCCATCAGTGAGTCGAGACAGCAAATAACCTACAATGAGCAGTTCTTC. It encodes CAISESRQQITYNEQFF.

This clone occurred a few times. V gene TRBV7-2 combines with J gene TRBJ1-5; 7 nucleotides match TRBD1. Germline V gives CDR1 SGHTA, CDR2 FQGNSA. The length of the CDR3 is 15 residues. V shed 0 bases, J shed 4 bases, and the junction held 3 bases outside the gene matches. The CDR3 DNA follows: TGTGCCAGCAGCTTAGCCGGGACAGCAAATCAGCCCCAGCATTTT. Amino acids: CASSLAGTANQPQHF.

This clone was detected many times. The rearrangement joins TRBV19 to TRBJ1-5; possible D gene TRBD1, 6 bases. Germline loops: CDR1 LNHDA, CDR2 SQIVND (reference sequence). The CDR3 sequence is 15 residues long. Trimming removed 6 bases from V and 5 bases from J, with 17 bases in between. CDR3 nucleotide sequence: TGTGCCAGTAGCCTTGACAGGAGAGCGGATCAGCCCCAGCATTTT. Amino acid sequence: CASSLDRRADQPQHF.

This clone has only a few counts. This chain links TRBV6-5 with TRBJ2-1; no firm D call. The germline V and J ends were trimmed by 2 bases and 10 bases, with 9 bases remaining between them. The CDR3 covers 12 residues. The germline V gene encodes CDR1 MNHEY and CDR2 SVGAGI. This chain's CDR3 is CASSYGLGEQFF. CDR3 nucleotides: TGTGCCAGCAGTTACGGTCTCGGGGAGCAGTTCTTC.

The chain uses TRBV30 and TRBJ1-2; 9 nucleotides agree with TRBD1. J lost 10 bases, V lost 1 base, and 7 bases had no gene match. The CDR3 extends over 13 amino acids. Germline V gene lookup returns CDR1 GTSNPN and CDR2 SVGIG (reference sequence). The CDR3 DNA reads as TGTGCCTGGAGTGCGGGACAGGGAGTATACTACACCTTC. Translating it yields CAWSAGQGVYYTF.

V gene TRBV6-5 combines with J gene TRBJ2-5; D unclear. Germline V gives CDR1 MNHEY, CDR2 SVGAGI. V dropped 5 bases and J dropped 5 bases, with 9 bases sitting between them. The CDR3 consists of 12 residues. CDR3 in amino acids: CASSALGETQYF. The CDR3 region has the DNA TGTGCCAGCAGTGCCCTCGGGGAGACCCAGTACTTC.

The table lists this clone with a few counts. The chain recombines TRBV5-1 with TRBJ2-3; 16 bases match TRBD2. Trimming took 3 bases from V and 2 from J; bases not matched to a gene: 3. Germline CDR1 and CDR2: SGHRS and YFSETQ. This CDR3 comprises 17 residues. CDR3: CASSSGLAGGVTDTQYF. As DNA, the CDR3 is TGCGCCAGCAGCTCGGGACTAGCGGGAGGGGTCACAGATACGCAGTATTTT.

This clone came up a few times. The V gene is TRBV5-1, the J gene TRBJ2-6, with no clear D. Trimming cost V 2 bases and J 3 bases, with 9 bases left between them. This CDR3 contains 15 residues. The V gene's germline CDR1 is SGHRS and CDR2 YFSETQ. Here the CDR3 reads CASSLVGFGANVLTF. The CDR3 nucleotides are TGCGCCAGCAGCTTAGTGGGCTTTGGGGCCAACGTCCTGACTTTC.

This sequence joins TRBV30 and TRBJ1-1; D remains ambiguous. The CDR3 has 13 residues. The germline V and J ends were trimmed by 5 bases and 0 bases, with 10 bases remaining between them. Germline loops: CDR1 GTSNPN, CDR2 SVGIG (reference sequence). CDR3 DNA: TGTGCCTGGGGTGACAACCTGAACACTGAAGCTTTCTTT. It is translated as CAWGDNLNTEAFF.

This clone was detected ten times or more. This chain uses TRBV15 with TRBJ1-1; tentatively, D is TRBD1 (5 bases). Deletions cut 1 base from V and 0 bases from J, with 9 bases between. Germline values: CDR1 LNHNV, CDR2 YYDKDF (reference sequence). This CDR3 comprises 15 residues. CDR3 DNA: TGTGCCACCAGCAGAGCAACAGGTATGAACACTGAAGCTTTCTTT. Translating it yields CATSRATGMNTEAFF.

Only a few counts were recorded for this clone. V and J are TRBV5-4 and TRBJ2-2, with 9 bases that match TRBD1. The CDR3 covers 16 residues. V shed 4 bases and J 0 bases; nucleotides not matched to a gene: 4. Germline V lookup: CDR1 SGHNT, CDR2 YYREEE (reference sequence). The CDR3 sequence: CASSRGQGTNTGELFF. For the CDR3, the DNA is TGTGCCAGCAGCCGTGGACAGGGGACGAACACCGGGGAGCTGTTTTTT.

This clone was found a few times. The chain recombines TRBV18 with TRBJ2-3, with D possibly matching TRBD2 (6 bases). Germline CDR1 KGHSH, CDR2 LQKENI. The CDR3 runs to 15 residues. V lost 3 bases and J 4 bases, leaving 14 bases between the germline ends. The DNA for the CDR3 is TGTGCCAGCTCACCGGAAAGGGGAGGCGCAGATACGCAGTATTTT. Encoded protein: CASSPERGGADTQYF.

This clone was seen repeatedly, ten times or more. The genes are TRBV30 and TRBJ2-5; no clear D gene. Per the germline V gene, CDR1 is GTSNPN and CDR2 is SVGIG (reference sequence). CDR3 length equals 12 residues. Deletions cut 3 bases from V and 0 bases from J, with 5 bases between. The CDR3 DNA follows: TGTGCCTGGAGCCCTAACCAAGAGACCCAGTACTTC. Translating it yields CAWSPNQETQYF. The whole variable domain, filled in from reference TRBV30 and TRBJ2-5, reads SQTIHQWPATLVQPVGSPLSLECTVEGTSNPNLYWYRQAAGRGLQLLFYSVGIGQISSEVPQNLSASRPQDRQFILSSKKLLLSDSGFYLCAWSPNQETQYFGPGTRLLVL.

This clone was observed a handful of times. The chain links TRBV5-1 to TRBJ2-3, with 9 bases aligning to TRBD2. The CDR3 consists of 16 residues. CDR1 is SGHRS and CDR2 is YFSETQ in the germline V gene. J lost 4 bases, V lost 0 bases, and 6 bases had no gene match. The CDR3 sequence is CASSLVGGGASDTQYF. The CDR3 DNA sequence: TGCGCCAGCAGCTTGGTCGGCGGGGGGGCCTCAGATACGCAGTATTTT.

The chain combines TRBV18 with TRBJ1-2; the match to TRBD1 covers 9 bases. V was pared by 3 bases and J by 2 bases, with 1 base of the junction left unmatched. CDR1 and CDR2 from the germline V gene are KGHSH and LQKENI. The CDR3 is 14 amino acids. CDR3: CASSPDRGNYGYTF. CDR3 sequence (DNA): TGTGCCAGCTCACCGGACAGGGGAAACTATGGCTACACCTTC.

This clone appeared a few times. The V and J genes are TRBV4-1 and TRBJ1-2; possibly TRBD1 for D (5 bases). CDR3 length equals 15 residues. V dropped 1 base and J dropped 2 bases, with 11 bases sitting between them. The germline gives CDR1 MGHRA, CDR2 YSYEKL. The CDR3 DNA reads TGCGCCAGCAGCCAAGGGTTCCAGGGAAACTATGGCTACACCTTC. Translation gives CASSQGFQGNYGYTF.

The chain employs TRBV2 and TRBJ1-5, with TRBD1 matching over 9 bases. CDR3 length: 14 residues. Trimming removed 6 bases from V and 3 bases from J; junction bases left unmatched: 3. Per the germline V gene, CDR1 is SNHLY and CDR2 is FYNNEI. CDR3 nucleotides: TGTGCCAGCAGCCGGGACAGGGACAATCAGCCCCAGCATTTT. Translated: CASSRDRDNQPQHF.

The chain combines TRBV7-2 with TRBJ2-3; 9 bases agree with TRBD2. With V trimmed by 3 bases and J by 2 bases, 6 bases remained unmatched. The CDR3 is made up of 16 amino acids. Germline V gene lookup returns CDR1 SGHTA and CDR2 FQGNSA. Here the CDR3 reads CASSFYAGGPTDTQYF. The CDR3 DNA reads as TGTGCCAGCAGCTTTTACGCGGGGGGGCCCACAGATACGCAGTATTTT.

V is TRBV2 and J is TRBJ2-5; 12 positions agree with TRBD2. The CDR3 is made up of 16 amino acids. Trimming cost V 6 bases and J 2 bases; bases outside gene matches: 7. From germline, CDR1 is SNHLY and CDR2 FYNNEI. This CDR3 reads CASRDRLAGEQETQYF. CDR3 in DNA: TGTGCCAGCAGGGACCGACTAGCGGGGGAACAAGAGACCCAGTACTTC.

V is TRBV23-1 and J is TRBJ1-1, with no clear D. TRBV23-1 is assigned to the ORF class and has an uncertain function. This CDR3 is built from 14 residues. V was trimmed by 9 bases and J by 5 bases, leaving 19 bases between them. CDR3 sequence: CASPHIQVWTEAFF. CDR3 nucleotides: TGCGCCAGTCCTCACATCCAGGTTTGGACTGAAGCTTTCTTT.

This clone has just a few counts. J is TRBJ2-5 and V is TRBV7-8, with TRBD1 matching over 8 bases. CDR1 is SGHVS, CDR2 FQNEAQ, per germline. This CDR3 region has 16 residues. J gave up 4 bases and V 2 bases, and 9 bases lay outside the gene matches. The CDR3 loop reads CASSLRVTGAGETQYF. CDR3 sequence (DNA): TGTGCCAGCAGCTTAAGGGTGACAGGGGCTGGAGAGACCCAGTACTTC.

This rearrangement joins TRBV29-1 to TRBJ2-1; D might be TRBD2 (5 bases). Germline CDR1 reads SQVTM; CDR2 reads ANQGSEA. The CDR3 sequence is 11 residues long. Trimming cost V 7 bases and J 4 bases, with 8 bases left between them. DNA of the CDR3: TGCAGCGCGGGGAATTACAATGAGCAGTTCTTC. Protein sequence: CSAGNYNEQFF.

The gene calls are TRBV2 and TRBJ2-1; 9 bases are a match to TRBD1. The germline V gene encodes CDR1 SNHLY and CDR2 FYNNEI. J lost 7 bases, V lost 8 bases, and 6 bases had no gene match. The CDR3 spans 13 residues. Here the CDR3 reads CASGDRAGNEQFF. In nucleotides, the CDR3 is TGTGCCAGCGGGGACAGGGCTGGGAATGAGCAGTTCTTC.

The chain is built from TRBV11-3 and TRBJ1-1; D is uncertain. Germline V gives CDR1 SGHNT, CDR2 YENEEA. Deletions cut 5 bases from V and 4 bases from J, with 11 bases between. The CDR3 covers 13 residues. The CDR3 region has the DNA TGTGCCAGCAGCCAGCTGTCGGGCACTGAAGCTTTCTTT. Translation: CASSQLSGTEAFF.

V gene TRBV19 combines with J gene TRBJ2-7, with TRBD1 matching over 7 bases. V shed 7 bases, J shed 5 bases, and the junction held 11 bases outside the gene matches. The CDR3 totals 14 residues. Germline CDR1 LNHDA, CDR2 SQIVND (reference sequence). The CDR3 sequence is CASTSGTVYHEQYF. The CDR3 coding sequence is TGTGCCAGTACTTCCGGGACAGTCTACCACGAGCAGTACTTC.

This chain joins TRBV11-2 and TRBJ1-3, with a tentative D call TRBD1 (6 bases). Germline V gene sequence: CDR1 SGHAT, CDR2 FQNNGV. The ends were cut back, 1 base at V and 0 bases at J, with 10 bases in the middle. This CDR3 is 16 amino acids long. CDR3 DNA sequence: TGTGCCAGCAGCTTAGCCGGGACACACTCTGGAAACACCATATATTTT. This sequence encodes CASSLAGTHSGNTIYF.

This clone was seen more than once but under ten times. The V gene is TRBV5-1, the J gene TRBJ1-6, with D tentatively TRBD1 (5 bases). V lost 1 base, J lost 5 bases, and 10 bases lay in between. CDR1 and CDR2 from the germline V gene are SGHRS and YFSETQ. This CDR3 is 15 amino acids long. The CDR3 DNA sequence: TGCGCCAGCAGCTTGTCGTCAGGGAATAATTCACCCCTCCACTTT. It yields the protein CASSLSSGNNSPLHF.

This clone was detected only a few times. This CDR3 reads CASSPQDTGELFF. Here the CDR3 DNA reads TGTGCCAGCTCGCCTCAGGACACCGGGGAGCTGTTTTTT. This rearrangement joins TRBV18 to TRBJ2-2; D unclear. Trimming pared 6 bases from V and 3 bases from J, leaving 8 bases between. Germline-derived CDR1 and CDR2 are KGHSH and LQKENI. This CDR3 is 13 amino acids long.